The rows below give T cell receptor beta chains drawn from one sample of a study of T cell responses to AZD1222 COVID-19 vaccine. Sequencing was performed with immunoSEQ multiplex PCR; in TCRdb, only in-frame clones are kept and a portion is missing. The data contain 150,000 to 200,000 clones, 92% of them singletons. Here the sequenced sample was peripheral blood, taken 28 days after the second AZD1222 dose. Source of these receptors: an adult who received the AZD1222 COVID-19 vaccine. CDR3s include the opening cysteine and the closing phenylalanine or tryptophan. Each record gives: D gene, clone size, V gene, J gene, CDR3 protein, CDR3 DNA. The D gene is left open where the match is weak. Clone size, where shown, is once, few, many, or a class for clones that have expanded.

d_gene: -
abundance: -
v_gene: TRBV9
j_gene: TRBJ2-1
CDR3aa: CASSVARGREWNEQFF
CDR3nt: TGTGCCAGCAGCGTAGCTCGGGGCAGGGAGTGGAATGAGCAGTTCTTC

d_gene: TRBD1
abundance: -
v_gene: TRBV10-3
j_gene: TRBJ2-3
CDR3aa: CAISPTGDDTQYF
CDR3nt: TGTGCCATCAGCCCCACAGGGGACGATACGCAGTATTTT

d_gene: TRBD2
abundance: -
v_gene: TRBV11-2
j_gene: TRBJ2-5
CDR3aa: CASSYTSGGTKETQYF
CDR3nt: TGTGCCAGCAGCTACACTAGCGGGGGGACTAAAGAGACCCAGTACTTC

d_gene: -
abundance: -
v_gene: TRBV27
j_gene: TRBJ2-7
CDR3aa: CASSDHYEQYF
CDR3nt: TGTGCCAGCTCAGACCACTACGAGCAGTACTTC

d_gene: -
abundance: once
v_gene: TRBV7-9
j_gene: TRBJ2-7
CDR3aa: CASSLLGRRYEQYF
CDR3nt: TGTGCCAGCAGCTTATTGGGTAGACGCTACGAGCAGTACTTC

d_gene: -
abundance: -
v_gene: TRBV11-3
j_gene: TRBJ2-2
CDR3aa: CASSLVGALNTGELFF
CDR3nt: TGTGCCAGCAGCTTAGTGGGGGCGTTGAACACCGGGGAGCTGTTTTTT

d_gene: TRBD1
abundance: -
v_gene: TRBV5-4
j_gene: TRBJ2-1
CDR3aa: CASSLPQPGQGEGEQFF
CDR3nt: TGTGCCAGCAGCTTACCACAACCGGGACAGGGGGAAGGTGAGCAGTTCTTC

d_gene: -
abundance: -
v_gene: TRBV2
j_gene: TRBJ1-2
CDR3aa: CASSEMEYGYTF
CDR3nt: TGTGCCAGCAGTGAAATGGAGTATGGCTACACCTTC

d_gene: -
abundance: once
v_gene: TRBV5-5
j_gene: TRBJ2-7
CDR3aa: CASSRQVSEQYF
CDR3nt: TGTGCCAGCAGTCGACAGGTCTCCGAGCAGTACTTC

d_gene: -
abundance: -
v_gene: TRBV7-9
j_gene: TRBJ1-1
CDR3aa: CASSLGGLGTEAFF
CDR3nt: TGTGCCAGCAGCTTAGGGGGGCTGGGGACTGAAGCTTTCTTT

d_gene: -
abundance: -
v_gene: TRBV7-8
j_gene: TRBJ2-7
CDR3aa: CASSHEEVFYEQYF
CDR3nt: TGTGCCAGCAGCCACGAGGAGGTCTTTTACGAGCAGTACTTC

d_gene: -
abundance: -
v_gene: TRBV27
j_gene: TRBJ1-2
CDR3aa: CASSSLPLGPNYGYTF
CDR3nt: TGTGCCAGCAGTTCCCTGCCCTTAGGGCCTAACTATGGCTACACCTTC

d_gene: -
abundance: -
v_gene: TRBV5-1
j_gene: TRBJ1-1
CDR3aa: CASSFSGGRGTEAFF
CDR3nt: TGCGCCAGCAGCTTTAGTGGCGGGAGGGGAACTGAAGCTTTCTTT

d_gene: TRBD1
abundance: -
v_gene: TRBV9
j_gene: TRBJ1-6
CDR3aa: CASSVGQGNSPLHF
CDR3nt: TGTGCCAGCAGCGTGGGACAGGGTAATTCACCCCTCCACTTT

d_gene: -
abundance: -
v_gene: TRBV5-6
j_gene: TRBJ1-5
CDR3aa: CASSLAGGGYQPQHF
CDR3nt: TGTGCCAGCAGCTTGGCCGGAGGGGGGTATCAGCCCCAGCATTTT

d_gene: -
abundance: -
v_gene: TRBV30
j_gene: TRBJ2-1
CDR3aa: CAWTRIARGEQFF
CDR3nt: TGTGCCTGGACCCGCATAGCCCGCGGGGAGCAGTTCTTC

d_gene: -
abundance: -
v_gene: TRBV9
j_gene: TRBJ2-1
CDR3aa: CASSVALANNEQFF
CDR3nt: TGTGCCAGCAGCGTGGCGCTAGCGAACAATGAGCAGTTCTTC

d_gene: -
abundance: -
v_gene: TRBV6-5
j_gene: TRBJ2-3
CDR3aa: CASNLASTDTQYF
CDR3nt: TGTGCCAGCAATCTTGCGAGCACAGATACGCAGTATTTT

d_gene: -
abundance: -
v_gene: TRBV3-1/TRBV3-2
j_gene: TRBJ1-5
CDR3aa: CASSQAGLGGNQPQHF
CDR3nt: TGTGCCAGCAGCCAAGCCGGTCTTGGGGGCAATCAGCCCCAGCATTTT

d_gene: -
abundance: once
v_gene: TRBV3-1/TRBV3-2
j_gene: TRBJ1-3
CDR3aa: CASSPTGLSGNTIYF
CDR3nt: TGTGCCAGCAGCCCTACAGGGCTCTCTGGAAACACCATATATTTT

d_gene: -
abundance: -
v_gene: TRBV19
j_gene: TRBJ1-4
CDR3aa: CASSLGSPFGEKLFF
CDR3nt: TGTGCCAGTAGTCTAGGGAGTCCTTTTGGGGAAAAACTGTTTTTT

d_gene: TRBD1
abundance: -
v_gene: TRBV28
j_gene: TRBJ1-1
CDR3aa: CASRRDRGNTEAFF
CDR3nt: TGTGCCAGCAGGCGGGACAGGGGGAACACTGAAGCTTTCTTT

d_gene: TRBD1
abundance: -
v_gene: TRBV19
j_gene: TRBJ1-6
CDR3aa: CASSADRGNSPLHF
CDR3nt: TGTGCCAGTAGTGCAGACAGGGGAAATTCACCCCTCCACTTT

d_gene: -
abundance: -
v_gene: TRBV21-1
j_gene: TRBJ2-7
CDR3aa: CASSTRDRDSYEQYF
CDR3nt: TGTGCCAGCAGCACCCGGGACAGGGATTCCTACGAGCAGTACTTC

d_gene: TRBD2
abundance: -
v_gene: TRBV27
j_gene: TRBJ2-3
CDR3aa: CASSPGLAGEDTQYF
CDR3nt: TGTGCCAGCAGCCCGGGACTAGCGGGAGAGGATACGCAGTATTTT

d_gene: -
abundance: -
v_gene: TRBV9
j_gene: TRBJ2-7
CDR3aa: CASSVVPGSYEQYF
CDR3nt: TGTGCCAGCAGCGTAGTTCCGGGTTCCTACGAGCAGTACTTC

d_gene: -
abundance: -
v_gene: TRBV7-2
j_gene: TRBJ2-3
CDR3aa: CASSLGWATDTQYF
CDR3nt: TGTGCCAGCAGCCTTGGTTGGGCCACAGATACGCAGTATTTT

d_gene: TRBD2
abundance: -
v_gene: TRBV3-1/TRBV3-2
j_gene: TRBJ2-5
CDR3aa: CASSLLAGGQETQYF
CDR3nt: TGTGCCAGCAGCCTTTTAGCGGGGGGCCAAGAGACCCAGTACTTC

d_gene: TRBD2
abundance: -
v_gene: TRBV19
j_gene: TRBJ2-1
CDR3aa: CASSSRVAGYNEQFF
CDR3nt: TGTGCCAGTAGTTCGCGGGTAGCGGGCTACAATGAGCAGTTCTTC

d_gene: TRBD2
abundance: -
v_gene: TRBV7-9
j_gene: TRBJ2-1
CDR3aa: CASSLAEGTSGSGYNEQFF
CDR3nt: TGTGCCAGCAGCTTAGCGGAAGGGACTAGCGGGAGCGGCTACAATGAGCAGTTCTTC

d_gene: TRBD1
abundance: few
v_gene: TRBV3-1/TRBV3-2
j_gene: TRBJ1-1
CDR3aa: CASSPTGVAEAFF
CDR3nt: TGTGCCAGCAGCCCCACAGGGGTAGCTGAAGCTTTCTTT

d_gene: -
abundance: -
v_gene: TRBV2
j_gene: TRBJ2-7
CDR3aa: CASSATALGAYEQYF
CDR3nt: TGTGCCAGCAGTGCAACAGCCCTGGGGGCCTACGAGCAGTACTTC

d_gene: TRBD1
abundance: -
v_gene: TRBV6-5
j_gene: TRBJ1-5
CDR3aa: CASNPGQSNQPQHF
CDR3nt: TGTGCCAGCAACCCGGGACAGAGCAATCAGCCCCAGCATTTT

d_gene: TRBD1
abundance: -
v_gene: TRBV5-1
j_gene: TRBJ1-4
CDR3aa: CASSPRDRMVKEKLFF
CDR3nt: TGCGCCAGCAGCCCCCGGGACAGGATGGTGAAGGAAAAACTGTTTTTT

d_gene: -
abundance: -
v_gene: TRBV2
j_gene: TRBJ1-3
CDR3aa: CASSGTSGNTIYF
CDR3nt: TGTGCCAGCAGTGGTACCTCTGGAAACACCATATATTTT

d_gene: -
abundance: -
v_gene: TRBV6-6
j_gene: TRBJ1-5
CDR3aa: CASSQGGQPQHF
CDR3nt: TGTGCCAGCAGTCAAGGGGGACAGCCCCAGCATTTT

d_gene: -
abundance: -
v_gene: TRBV10-3
j_gene: TRBJ1-4
CDR3aa: CAISEGAANEKLFF
CDR3nt: TGTGCCATCAGTGAGGGGGCGGCTAATGAAAAACTGTTTTTT

d_gene: -
abundance: -
v_gene: TRBV7-8
j_gene: TRBJ1-5
CDR3aa: CASSLAGHVLDQPQHF
CDR3nt: TGTGCCAGCAGCTTAGCGGGGCACGTTCTTGATCAGCCCCAGCATTTT

d_gene: TRBD2
abundance: -
v_gene: TRBV5-4
j_gene: TRBJ2-1
CDR3aa: CASSLGGTGGRINEQFF
CDR3nt: TGTGCCAGCAGCTTGGGAGGAACGGGAGGAAGGATCAATGAGCAGTTCTTC

d_gene: TRBD1
abundance: -
v_gene: TRBV29-1
j_gene: TRBJ2-7
CDR3aa: CSASGTGSGEQYF
CDR3nt: TGCAGCGCAAGCGGGACAGGGTCTGGGGAGCAGTACTTC

d_gene: -
abundance: -
v_gene: TRBV7-2
j_gene: TRBJ1-5
CDR3aa: CASSLFPGDQPQHF
CDR3nt: TGTGCCAGCAGCTTGTTCCCAGGGGATCAGCCCCAGCATTTT

d_gene: TRBD1
abundance: -
v_gene: TRBV6-5
j_gene: TRBJ2-7
CDR3aa: CASRVTGGDEQYF
CDR3nt: TGTGCCAGCAGAGTCACAGGGGGCGACGAGCAGTACTTC

d_gene: -
abundance: -
v_gene: TRBV28
j_gene: TRBJ2-5
CDR3aa: CASSLPRYETQYF
CDR3nt: TGTGCCAGCAGTTTGCCTAGGTACGAGACCCAGTACTTC

d_gene: -
abundance: -
v_gene: TRBV12-3/TRBV12-4
j_gene: TRBJ2-5
CDR3aa: CASSYNQETQYF
CDR3nt: TGTGCCAGCAGTTACAACCAAGAGACCCAGTACTTC

d_gene: TRBD1
abundance: few
v_gene: TRBV9
j_gene: TRBJ2-7
CDR3aa: CASSVGRQGALWEQYF
CDR3nt: TGTGCCAGCAGCGTAGGGAGACAGGGGGCGCTCTGGGAGCAGTACTTC

d_gene: TRBD1
abundance: -
v_gene: TRBV28
j_gene: TRBJ2-5
CDR3aa: CASSAPGQGRETQYF
CDR3nt: TGTGCCAGCAGTGCACCGGGACAGGGTAGGGAGACCCAGTACTTC

d_gene: TRBD1
abundance: -
v_gene: TRBV5-1
j_gene: TRBJ2-1
CDR3aa: CASSLEQGAGEQFF
CDR3nt: TGCGCCAGCAGCTTGGAACAGGGGGCAGGTGAGCAGTTCTTC

d_gene: -
abundance: once
v_gene: TRBV21-1
j_gene: TRBJ1-3
CDR3aa: CASIVDRVRNTIYF
CDR3nt: TGTGCCAGCATCGTAGACAGGGTACGAAACACCATATATTTT

d_gene: TRBD2
abundance: -
v_gene: TRBV4-3
j_gene: TRBJ2-3
CDR3aa: CASSQVPAGGTDTQYF
CDR3nt: TGCGCCAGCAGCCAAGTTCCAGCGGGGGGCACAGATACGCAGTATTTT

d_gene: -
abundance: -
v_gene: TRBV5-1
j_gene: TRBJ1-1
CDR3aa: CASSLGGQNTEAFF
CDR3nt: TGCGCCAGCAGCTTGGGGGGACAGAACACTGAAGCTTTCTTT

d_gene: -
abundance: once
v_gene: TRBV6-6
j_gene: TRBJ2-7
CDR3aa: CASSYPWGSYEQYF
CDR3nt: TGTGCCAGCAGTTACCCATGGGGTTCCTACGAGCAGTACTTC

d_gene: -
abundance: -
v_gene: TRBV19
j_gene: TRBJ2-3
CDR3aa: CAIATGDTDTQYF
CDR3nt: TGTGCCATCGCGACAGGAGACACAGATACGCAGTATTTT

d_gene: -
abundance: once
v_gene: TRBV30
j_gene: TRBJ2-7
CDR3aa: CAWSLTSVVEQYF
CDR3nt: TGTGCCTGGAGTTTAACCTCGGTGGTCGAGCAGTACTTC

d_gene: -
abundance: once
v_gene: TRBV15
j_gene: TRBJ1-5
CDR3aa: CATSSDGQYGQPQHF
CDR3nt: TGTGCCACCAGCAGCGACGGACAGTACGGTCAGCCCCAGCATTTT

d_gene: -
abundance: once
v_gene: TRBV5-4
j_gene: TRBJ2-7
CDR3aa: CASSFVTGGGEQYF
CDR3nt: TGTGCCAGCAGCTTCGTGACAGGAGGGGGCGAGCAGTACTTC

d_gene: -
abundance: -
v_gene: TRBV28
j_gene: TRBJ1-4
CDR3aa: CASSYQNEKLFF
CDR3nt: TGTGCCAGCAGTTATCAGAACGAAAAACTGTTTTTT

d_gene: TRBD2
abundance: -
v_gene: TRBV18
j_gene: TRBJ2-1
CDR3aa: CASSISSGGDYNEQFF
CDR3nt: TGTGCCAGCTCAATCAGTAGCGGGGGCGATTACAATGAGCAGTTCTTC

d_gene: -
abundance: -
v_gene: TRBV6-1
j_gene: TRBJ1-5
CDR3aa: CASSEASVYNQPQHF
CDR3nt: TGTGCCAGCAGTGAAGCGTCGGTGTACAATCAGCCCCAGCATTTT